A selection of T cell receptor beta chains follows, all from one sample in a study of T cells in narcolepsy. Clones were read by immunoSEQ multiplex PCR, and TCRdb kept only the in-frame ones, dropping some. The table lists some 33,000 clones, roughly 90% of them singletons, with 1% to 1.5% in the top ten. Sequencing was done on a sample of CD45RA- memory CD4+ T cells from PBMCs. The receptors originated from a human donor with narcolepsy. The CDR3 runs from the conserved cysteine through the conserved F or W. The order of the fields is CDR3 DNA, CDR3 protein, J gene, V gene, clone size, D gene. The D gene is left open where the match is weak. Only part of the rows carry a size: once, few, many, or a class if the clone is expanded.

cdr3_nt: TGTGCCATCAGTGAGTCTCTGCTAGCGGGAGTCTCCCCAGATACGCAGTATTTT
cdr3_aa: CAISESLLAGVSPDTQYF
j_call: TRBJ2-3
v_call: TRBV10-3
clone_size: few
d_call: TRBD2

cdr3_nt: TGTGTCAGCTCGGAAAGCGGGGGGAGCTCCTACGAGCAGTACTTC
cdr3_aa: CVSSESGGSSYEQYF
j_call: TRBJ2-7
v_call: TRBV2
clone_size: NA
d_call: TRBD2

cdr3_nt: TGCAGCGTTGAACCAGACAACTCCTACGAGCAGTACTTC
cdr3_aa: CSVEPDNSYEQYF
j_call: TRBJ2-7
v_call: TRBV29-1
clone_size: NA
d_call: NA

cdr3_nt: TGTGCCAGCAGCCTTGACGGACTCTATGGCTACACCTTC
cdr3_aa: CASSLDGLYGYTF
j_call: TRBJ1-2
v_call: TRBV28
clone_size: NA
d_call: NA

cdr3_nt: TGTGCCGGACTAGCGGGAGTTCGGAATGAGCAGTTCTTC
cdr3_aa: CAGLAGVRNEQFF
j_call: TRBJ2-1
v_call: TRBV2
clone_size: NA
d_call: TRBD2

cdr3_nt: TGTGCCAGCAGATTTCCGGGAACCTACGAGCAGTACTTC
cdr3_aa: CASRFPGTYEQYF
j_call: TRBJ2-7
v_call: TRBV28
clone_size: NA
d_call: NA

cdr3_nt: TGTGCCAGCAGCTTAAGCGGCCAGGGGGCAGGAAACACCATATATTTT
cdr3_aa: CASSLSGQGAGNTIYF
j_call: TRBJ1-3
v_call: TRBV7-2
clone_size: NA
d_call: TRBD1

cdr3_nt: TGTGCCAGCAGCGAGGGGTGGAATGAGCAGTTCTTC
cdr3_aa: CASSEGWNEQFF
j_call: TRBJ2-1
v_call: TRBV9
clone_size: NA
d_call: NA

cdr3_nt: TGTGCCAGCAGCTTAGACAGGGGTTTTGGTGAAAGTAGCAATCAGCCCCAGCATTTT
cdr3_aa: CASSLDRGFGESSNQPQHF
j_call: TRBJ1-5
v_call: TRBV7-9
clone_size: few
d_call: TRBD1

cdr3_nt: TGTGCCAGCAGTGTCACAGGGGATAGCTATGGCTACACCTTC
cdr3_aa: CASSVTGDSYGYTF
j_call: TRBJ1-2
v_call: TRBV28
clone_size: NA
d_call: TRBD1

cdr3_nt: TGTGCCAGCAGCTTAGGGACAGGGGGTGGAAACACCATATATTTT
cdr3_aa: CASSLGTGGGNTIYF
j_call: TRBJ1-3
v_call: TRBV7-2
clone_size: NA
d_call: TRBD1

cdr3_nt: TGTGCCAGCAGCGGACAGGCGAAGAATTCACCCCTCCACTTT
cdr3_aa: CASSGQAKNSPLHF
j_call: TRBJ1-6
v_call: TRBV9
clone_size: NA
d_call: NA